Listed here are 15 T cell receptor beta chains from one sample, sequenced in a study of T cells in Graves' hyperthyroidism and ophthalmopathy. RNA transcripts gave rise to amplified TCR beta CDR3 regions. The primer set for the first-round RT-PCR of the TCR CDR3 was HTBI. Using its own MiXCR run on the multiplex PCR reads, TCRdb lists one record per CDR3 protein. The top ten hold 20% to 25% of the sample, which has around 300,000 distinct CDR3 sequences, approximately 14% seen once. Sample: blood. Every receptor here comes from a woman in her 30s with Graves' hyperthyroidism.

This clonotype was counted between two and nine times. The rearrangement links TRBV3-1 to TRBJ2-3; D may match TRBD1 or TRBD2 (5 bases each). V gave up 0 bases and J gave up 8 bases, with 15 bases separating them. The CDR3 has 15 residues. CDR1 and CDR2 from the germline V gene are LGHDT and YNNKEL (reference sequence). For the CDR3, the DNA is TGTGCCAGCAGCCAAGATGGTACTAGAGGGGTTACGCAGTATTTT. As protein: CASSQDGTRGVTQYF.

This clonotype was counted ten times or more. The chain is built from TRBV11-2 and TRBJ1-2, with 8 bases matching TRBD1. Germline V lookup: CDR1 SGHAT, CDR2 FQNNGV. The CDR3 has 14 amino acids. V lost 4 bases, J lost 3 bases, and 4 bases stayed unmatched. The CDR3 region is CASSWDRTDYGYTF. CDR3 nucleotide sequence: TGTGCCAGCAGCTGGGACAGGACGGACTATGGCTACACCTTC.

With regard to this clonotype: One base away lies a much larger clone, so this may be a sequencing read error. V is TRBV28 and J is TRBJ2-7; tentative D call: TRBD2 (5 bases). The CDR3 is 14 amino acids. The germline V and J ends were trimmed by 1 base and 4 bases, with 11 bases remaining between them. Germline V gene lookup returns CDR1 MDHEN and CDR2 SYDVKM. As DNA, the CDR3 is TGTGCCAGCAGTTTATCGGACTCTGGGTACGAGCAGTACTTC. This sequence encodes CASSLSDSGYEQYF.

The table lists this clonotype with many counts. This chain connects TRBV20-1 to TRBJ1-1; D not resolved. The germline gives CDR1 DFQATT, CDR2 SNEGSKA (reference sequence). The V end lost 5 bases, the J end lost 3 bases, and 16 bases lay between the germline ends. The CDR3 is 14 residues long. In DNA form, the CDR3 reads TGCAGTGCTTTGAGGGCGCGCCCGGACACTGAAGCTTTCTTT. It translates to CSALRARPDTEAFF.

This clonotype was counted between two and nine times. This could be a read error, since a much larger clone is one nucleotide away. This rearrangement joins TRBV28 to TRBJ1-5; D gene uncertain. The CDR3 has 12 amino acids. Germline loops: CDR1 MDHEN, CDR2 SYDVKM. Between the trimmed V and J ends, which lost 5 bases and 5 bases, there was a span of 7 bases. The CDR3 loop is CASSDTDQPQHF. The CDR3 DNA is TGTGCCAGCAGTGATACCGATCAGCCCCAGCATTTT.

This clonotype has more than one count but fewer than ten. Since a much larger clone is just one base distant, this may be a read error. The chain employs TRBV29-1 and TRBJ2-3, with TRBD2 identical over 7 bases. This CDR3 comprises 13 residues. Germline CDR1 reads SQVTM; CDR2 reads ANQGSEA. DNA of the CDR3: TGCGGCGCCGGACTAGGGAGCACAGATACGCAGTATTTT. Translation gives CGAGLGSTDTQYF.

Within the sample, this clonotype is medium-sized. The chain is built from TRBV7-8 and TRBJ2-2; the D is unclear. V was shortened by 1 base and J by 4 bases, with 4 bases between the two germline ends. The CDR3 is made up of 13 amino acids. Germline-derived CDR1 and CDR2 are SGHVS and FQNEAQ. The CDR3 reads CASSLGSTGELFF. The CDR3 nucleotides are TGTGCCAGCAGCTTAGGGAGCACCGGGGAGCTGTTTTTT. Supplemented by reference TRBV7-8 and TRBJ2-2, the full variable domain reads GAGVSQSPRYKVAKRGQDVALRCDPISGHVSLFWYQQALGQGPEFLTYFQNEAQLDKSGLPSDRFFAERPEGSVSTLKIQRTQQEDSAVYLCASSLGSTGELFFGEGSRLTVL.

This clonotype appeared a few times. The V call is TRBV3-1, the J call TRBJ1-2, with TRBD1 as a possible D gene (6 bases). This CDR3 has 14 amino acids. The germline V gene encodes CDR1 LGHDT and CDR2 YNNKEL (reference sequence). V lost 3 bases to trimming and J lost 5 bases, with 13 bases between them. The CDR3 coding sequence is TGTGCCAGCAGCCAGGTCGGGACACTTTATGGCTACACCTTC. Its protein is CASSQVGTLYGYTF.

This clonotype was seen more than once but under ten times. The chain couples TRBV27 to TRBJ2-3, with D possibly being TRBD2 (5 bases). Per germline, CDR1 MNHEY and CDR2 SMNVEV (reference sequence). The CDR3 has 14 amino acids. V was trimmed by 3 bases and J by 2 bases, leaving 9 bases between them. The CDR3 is CASSFRGNTDTQYF. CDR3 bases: TGTGCCAGCAGTTTTCGGGGTAACACAGATACGCAGTATTTT.

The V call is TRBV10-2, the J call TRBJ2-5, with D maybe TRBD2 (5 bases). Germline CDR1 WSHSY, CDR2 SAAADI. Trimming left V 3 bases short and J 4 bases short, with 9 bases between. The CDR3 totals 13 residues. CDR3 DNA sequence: TGCGCCAGCAGTGATCTAGCTGGAGAGACCCAGTACTTC. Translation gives CASSDLAGETQYF.

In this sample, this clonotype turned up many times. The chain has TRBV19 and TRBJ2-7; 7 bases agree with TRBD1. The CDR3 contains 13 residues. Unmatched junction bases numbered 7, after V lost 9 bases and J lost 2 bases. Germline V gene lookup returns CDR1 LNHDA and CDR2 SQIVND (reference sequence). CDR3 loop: CASSRDSTYEQYF. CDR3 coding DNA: TGTGCCAGCTCACGGGACAGCACCTACGAGCAGTACTTC.

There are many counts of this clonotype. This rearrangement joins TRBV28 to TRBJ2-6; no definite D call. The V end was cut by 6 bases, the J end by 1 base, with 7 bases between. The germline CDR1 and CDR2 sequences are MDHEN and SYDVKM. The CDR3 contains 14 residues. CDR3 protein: CASSPPSGANVLTF. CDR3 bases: TGTGCCAGCAGCCCTCCTTCTGGGGCCAACGTCCTGACTTTC.

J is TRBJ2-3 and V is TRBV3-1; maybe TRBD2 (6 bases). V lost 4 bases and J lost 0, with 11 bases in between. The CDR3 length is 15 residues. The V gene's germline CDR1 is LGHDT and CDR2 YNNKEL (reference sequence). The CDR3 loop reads CASSRYGGSTDTQYF. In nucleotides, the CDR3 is TGTGCCAGCAGCCGGTATGGGGGGAGCACAGATACGCAGTATTTT.

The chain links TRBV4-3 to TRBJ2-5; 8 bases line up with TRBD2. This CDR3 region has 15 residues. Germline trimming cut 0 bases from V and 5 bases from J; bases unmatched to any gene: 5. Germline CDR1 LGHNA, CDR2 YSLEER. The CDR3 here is CASSQEAGGWETQYF. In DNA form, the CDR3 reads TGCGCCAGCAGCCAAGAGGCGGGAGGATGGGAGACCCAGTACTTC.

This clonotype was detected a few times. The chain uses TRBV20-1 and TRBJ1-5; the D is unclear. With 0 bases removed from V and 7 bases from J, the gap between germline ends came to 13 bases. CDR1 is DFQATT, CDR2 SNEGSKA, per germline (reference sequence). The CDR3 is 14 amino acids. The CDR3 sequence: CSARDVEEEQPQHF. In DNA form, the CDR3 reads TGCAGTGCTAGAGATGTCGAAGAGGAGCAGCCCCAGCATTTT.